The source of this TCR beta chain is a study of monozygotic twins with cystic fibrosis. This table comes from immunoSEQ multiplex PCR, and its TCRdb copy is limited to in-frame clones, with some not included. Counted here are 34,000 or so clones, roughly nine tenths occurring once; the ten biggest clones make up roughly 0.85%. V was pared by 6 bases and J by 5 bases, with 16 bases between. Germline assignment: CDR1 SGHTA and CDR2 FQGNSA. The CDR3 is 14 residues long. Sequencing was performed on blood. The chain joins TRBV7-2 to TRBJ1-1; D is unresolved. This TCR was recovered from a girl under 10 years old with cystic fibrosis. As DNA, the CDR3 is TGTGCCAGCAGGGGAAGTGAGTGGGGTACTGAAGCTTTCTTT. Its translation: CASRGSEWGTEAFF.